These 26 T cell receptor beta chains share one sample of origin, sequenced in a study of blood T cell repertoires in COVID-19. Measured with immunoSEQ multiplex PCR; TCRdb has only the in-frame clones, and not every one. Of 130,000 to 150,000 clones listed, around 80% are singletons. Sequenced sample: peripheral blood. The receptors here all came from a man in his 60s with acute or convalescent COVID-19.

The V call is TRBV6-4, the J call TRBJ2-7, with 10 bases identical to TRBD1. This CDR3 has 14 amino acids. V lost 6 bases and J lost 4; bases outside the gene matches: 6. Germline V gene lookup returns CDR1 MRHNA and CDR2 SNTAGT. CDR3 loop: CASRDRDRGYEQYF. The CDR3 region has the DNA TGTGCCAGCAGGGACCGGGACAGGGGTTACGAGCAGTACTTC.

This clone was detected a few times. The V gene is TRBV7-3, the J gene TRBJ2-5; tentatively, D is TRBD2 (6 bases). V gave up 5 bases and J gave up 2 bases, with 9 bases separating them. Germline lookup yields CDR1 SGHTA and CDR2 FQGTGA. The CDR3 is 13 amino acids. As DNA, the CDR3 is TGTGCCAGCAGCCCCGGGGGTCAAGAGACCCAGTACTTC. This codes for CASSPGGQETQYF.

The chain recombines TRBV11-2 with TRBJ2-1; TRBD2 matches 13 bases. The germline V gene encodes CDR1 SGHAT and CDR2 FQNNGV. V was pared by 0 bases and J by 8 bases, with 7 bases of the junction left unmatched. The CDR3 contains 17 residues. CDR3 sequence (DNA): TGTGCCAGCAGCTTAGAGGGAACTAGCGGGAGGGCCCATGAGCAGTTCTTC. Its protein product is CASSLEGTSGRAHEQFF.

The gene calls are TRBV18 and TRBJ1-1; 7 nucleotides agree with TRBD1. The CDR3 covers 15 residues. The germline gives CDR1 KGHSH, CDR2 LQKENI. The V gene end was trimmed by 2 bases and the J gene end by 1 base; junction bases not matched to a gene: 4. CDR3 in amino acids: CASSPGQVGNTEAFF. CDR3 DNA: TGTGCCAGCTCACCAGGACAGGTCGGGAACACTGAAGCTTTCTTT.

The CDR3 DNA reads TGTGCCAGCAGGGCCAGGGGGGATGCCTACGAGCAGTACTTC. Protein sequence: CASRARGDAYEQYF. The J gene is TRBJ2-7, the V gene TRBV2, with D perhaps matching TRBD1 (7 bases). The CDR3 has 14 residues. V was shortened by 6 bases and J by 2 bases, with 14 bases between the two germline ends. Germline CDR1 SNHLY, CDR2 FYNNEI. The variable domain in full, completed from reference TRBV2 and TRBJ2-7, reads EPEVTQTPSHQVTQMGQEVILRCVPISNHLYFYWYRQILGQKVEFLVSFYNNEISEKSEIFDDQFSVERPDGSNFTLKIRSTKLEDSAMYFCASRARGDAYEQYFGPGTRLTVT.

The chain joins TRBV9 to TRBJ2-2; TRBD2 aligns across 11 bases. CDR1 and CDR2 from the germline V gene are SGDLS and YYNGEE. This CDR3 spans 15 amino acids. V was pared by 6 bases and J by 6 bases, with 7 bases of the junction left unmatched. The CDR3: CASTLAGGPAGELFF. CDR3 nucleotides: TGTGCCAGCACTTTAGCGGGAGGGCCGGCCGGGGAGCTGTTTTTT.

V gene TRBV7-2 combines with J gene TRBJ2-7, with 10 positions matching TRBD1. The junction had 6 bases not matched to a gene; V was cut back by 4 bases and J by 6 bases. This CDR3 has 14 residues. Per germline, CDR1 SGHTA and CDR2 FQGNSA. The CDR3 DNA is TGTGCCAGCAGCTATGACAGGGGGCTCGTCGAGCAGTACTTC. Amino acid sequence: CASSYDRGLVEQYF.

The V gene is TRBV12-2, the J gene TRBJ2-1; TRBD1 was called by the table and not checked on the DNA. TRBV12-2 is noted as a pseudogene. There are 13 residues in the CDR3. The CDR3: CASRLRRARGQFF. Here the CDR3 DNA reads TGTGCAAGTCGCTTAAGACGGGCCAGGGGGCAGTTCTTC.

The chain is built from TRBV18 and TRBJ2-7; 8 nucleotides align to TRBD1. The germline CDR1 and CDR2 sequences are KGHSH and LQKENI. V was clipped by 3 bases and J by 4 bases; unmatched bases: 8. The CDR3 loop spans 15 amino acids. For the CDR3, the DNA is TGTGCCAGCTCACCGGTCCCGGACAGGGCGTACGAGCAGTACTTC. Residues: CASSPVPDRAYEQYF.

The chain recombines TRBV7-2 with TRBJ2-5; D is perhaps TRBD2 (5 bases). Looked up from germline, CDR1 is SGHTA and CDR2 is FQGNSA. The CDR3 totals 13 residues. Trimming removed 3 bases from V and 2 bases from J, with 7 bases in between. DNA for the CDR3: TGTGCCAGCAGCTTCCGGAGGCAAGAGACCCAGTACTTC. Protein product: CASSFRRQETQYF.

This clone was found once. This chain connects TRBV6-5 to TRBJ1-1, with 8 bases matching TRBD1. The CDR3 loop spans 14 amino acids. Germline CDR1 and CDR2: MNHEY and SVGAGI. V trimming: 8 bases; J trimming: 2 bases; junction bases outside the gene matches: 7. This CDR3 reads CASWTGLLNTEAFF. For the CDR3, the DNA is TGTGCCAGCTGGACAGGGCTCCTTAACACTGAAGCTTTCTTT.

The gene calls are TRBV28 and TRBJ2-1, with D possibly matching TRBD1 (8 bases). The CDR3 runs to 16 residues. Per germline, CDR1 MDHEN and CDR2 SYDVKM. V lost 4 bases to trimming and J lost 1 base, with 14 bases between them. The chain's CDR3 is CASSSGQGGSYNEQFF. The DNA of the CDR3 is TGTGCCAGCAGTTCTGGACAGGGAGGGTCCTACAATGAGCAGTTCTTC.

The V and J genes are TRBV6-5 and TRBJ1-4; possibly TRBD1 for D (5 bases). V dropped 5 bases and J dropped 1 base, with 8 bases sitting between them. The CDR3 has 14 residues. Germline V gives CDR1 MNHEY, CDR2 SVGAGI. The CDR3, as DNA: TGTGCCAGCAGTCCAAGGGGAACTAATGAAAAACTGTTTTTT. Translation: CASSPRGTNEKLFF.

The chain recombines TRBV11-2 with TRBJ2-1; TRBD2 aligns across 7 bases. The germline CDR1 and CDR2 sequences are SGHAT and FQNNGV. J lost 4 bases, V lost 0 bases, and 3 bases had no gene match. The CDR3 contains 15 residues. The CDR3 region is CASSLDSGWYNEQFF. In DNA form, the CDR3 reads TGTGCCAGCAGCTTAGATAGCGGGTGGTACAATGAGCAGTTCTTC.

This sequence joins TRBV15 and TRBJ1-4; 8 bases fit TRBD1. Trimming took 1 base from V and 8 from J; bases not matched to a gene: 0. Germline assignment: CDR1 LNHNV and CDR2 YYDKDF (reference sequence). The CDR3 is made up of 13 amino acids. This CDR3 reads CATSRGQGEKLFF. CDR3 nucleotide sequence: TGTGCCACCAGCAGAGGACAGGGGGAAAAACTGTTTTTT. Full variable domain (missing parts from reference TRBV15 and TRBJ1-4): DAMVIQNPRYQVTQFGKPVTLSCSQTLNHNVMYWYQQKSSQAPKLLFHYYDKDFNNEADTPDNFQSRRPNTSFCFLDIRSPGLGDTAMYLCATSRGQGEKLFFGSGTQLSVL.

This clone has just a few counts. CDR3 coding DNA: TGTGCCAGCAGCTTAGGGGGCCCAGGATCCACCTACAATGAGCAGTTCTTC. Protein: CASSLGGPGSTYNEQFF. The chain is built from TRBV7-8 and TRBJ2-1, with D possibly TRBD1 on 5 matching bases. Trimming stripped 1 base from V and 2 bases from J, with 15 bases between. Germline loops: CDR1 SGHVS, CDR2 FQNEAQ. This CDR3 has 17 residues.

The J gene is TRBJ2-3, the V gene TRBV5-1, with a possible D match to TRBD1 (5 bases). The CDR3 has 13 amino acids. Germline loops: CDR1 SGHRS, CDR2 YFSETQ. Trimming pared 4 bases from V and 2 bases from J, leaving 8 bases between. CDR3 sequence: CASSQDTTDTQYF. The DNA of the CDR3 is TGCGCCAGCAGCCAGGACACCACAGATACGCAGTATTTT.

The chain has TRBV2 and TRBJ2-7; 8 nucleotides agree with TRBD2. With V trimmed by 7 bases and J by 3 bases, 2 bases remained unmatched. The length of the CDR3 is 12 residues. Per germline, CDR1 SNHLY and CDR2 FYNNEI. The CDR3 DNA reads as TGTGCCAGCATGGGACTAGGCTACGAGCAGTACTTC. Amino acids: CASMGLGYEQYF.

The chain couples TRBV12-5 to TRBJ1-2, with D perhaps matching TRBD1 (5 bases). CDR3 size: 14 residues. Trimming left V 7 bases short and J 4 bases short, with 16 bases between. Looked up from germline, CDR1 is LGHNT and CDR2 is FRNRAP. The DNA for the CDR3 is TGTGCTAGTGTCTTCGGGGGGGGTGGCTATGGCTACACCTTC. Translated: CASVFGGGGYGYTF.

The chain links TRBV7-8 to TRBJ2-1; tentatively, D is TRBD2 (6 bases). Deletions cut 0 bases from V and 3 bases from J, with 15 bases between. Per germline, CDR1 SGHVS and CDR2 FQNEAQ. The CDR3 totals 17 residues. The CDR3 spells CASSLARVGLLYNEQFF. DNA for the CDR3: TGTGCCAGCAGCTTAGCTAGGGTGGGACTGCTCTACAATGAGCAGTTCTTC.

This chain links TRBV23-1 with TRBJ2-7; possibly TRBD1 for D (6 bases). TRBV23-1 is sorted into the ORF group, with uncertain function. The CDR3 has 17 amino acids. The V end lost 0 bases, the J end lost 5 bases, and 20 bases lay between the germline ends. The CDR3 reads CASSQSPDSYFPHEQYF. CDR3 sequence (DNA): TGCGCCAGCAGTCAATCCCCGGACAGTTATTTTCCCCACGAGCAGTACTTC.

V is TRBV3-1 (or the pseudogene TRBV3-2) and J is TRBJ2-7; D possibly corresponds to TRBD1 (8 bases). The CDR3 is 16 residues long. Germline lookup yields CDR1 LGHDT and CDR2 YNNKEL (reference sequence). V lost 0 bases to trimming and J lost 1 base, with 13 bases between them. The CDR3 region has the DNA TGTGCCAGCAGCCAAGAGGGAGGGACAGGATCCTACGAGCAGTACTTC. Its protein is CASSQEGGTGSYEQYF.

There are a few counts of this clone. The gene calls are TRBV5-1 and TRBJ2-1; 7 nucleotides agree with TRBD2. The germline gives CDR1 SGHRS, CDR2 YFSETQ. The CDR3 loop spans 17 amino acids. J gave up 8 bases and V 5 bases, and 19 bases lay outside the gene matches. CDR3 in amino acids: CASRGSGRRERFDEQFF. CDR3 coding DNA: TGCGCCAGCAGAGGGTCGGGAAGGCGGGAGCGGTTCGATGAGCAGTTCTTC.

The rearrangement links TRBV5-1 to TRBJ1-4, with TRBD1 matching over 9 bases. With 3 bases clipped from V and 7 bases from J, the junction kept 7 bases outside the gene matches. Per the germline V gene, CDR1 is SGHRS and CDR2 is YFSETQ. This CDR3 is 15 amino acids long. The CDR3 reads CASSYGDREIEKLFF. For the CDR3, the DNA is TGCGCCAGCAGCTACGGGGACAGGGAGATTGAAAAACTGTTTTTT. Looking up the rest from reference TRBV5-1 and TRBJ1-4 gives the full variable domain: KAGVTQTPRYLIKTRGQQVTLSCSPISGHRSVSWYQQTPGQGLQFLFEYFSETQRNKGNFPGRFSGRQFSNSRSEMNVSTLELGDSALYLCASSYGDREIEKLFFGSGTQLSVL.

V is TRBV27 and J is TRBJ2-5; possible D gene TRBD1, 5 bases. The V gene's germline CDR1 is MNHEY and CDR2 SMNVEV (reference sequence). This CDR3 is 14 amino acids long. Trimming left V 2 bases short and J 5 bases short, with 12 bases between. The CDR3 DNA is TGTGCCAGCAGTTTAAAAGGGGAAAGGGAGACCCAGTACTTC. Its translation is CASSLKGERETQYF.

The chain joins TRBV20-1 to TRBJ1-4; D might be TRBD1 (6 bases). The germline V and J ends were trimmed by 5 bases and 12 bases, with 13 bases remaining between them. Germline CDR1 reads DFQATT; CDR2 reads SNEGSKA (reference sequence). The CDR3 is 11 amino acids. Here the CDR3 DNA reads TGCAGTGCTCTGGGGACAAACGAACTGTTTTTT. The encoded protein is CSALGTNELFF.